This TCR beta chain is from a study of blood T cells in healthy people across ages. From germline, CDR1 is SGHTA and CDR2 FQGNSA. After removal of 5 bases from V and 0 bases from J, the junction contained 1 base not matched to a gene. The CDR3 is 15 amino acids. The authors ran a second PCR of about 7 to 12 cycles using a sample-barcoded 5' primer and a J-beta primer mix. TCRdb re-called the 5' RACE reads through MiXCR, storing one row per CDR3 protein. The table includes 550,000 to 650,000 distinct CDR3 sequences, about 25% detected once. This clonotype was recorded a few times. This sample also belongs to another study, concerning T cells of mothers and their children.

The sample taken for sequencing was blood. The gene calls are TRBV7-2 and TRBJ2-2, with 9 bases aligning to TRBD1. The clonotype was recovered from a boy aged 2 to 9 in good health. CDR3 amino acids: CASSRQGANTGELFF. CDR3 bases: TGTGCCAGCAGCCGACAGGGGGCGAACACCGGGGAGCTGTTTTTT.